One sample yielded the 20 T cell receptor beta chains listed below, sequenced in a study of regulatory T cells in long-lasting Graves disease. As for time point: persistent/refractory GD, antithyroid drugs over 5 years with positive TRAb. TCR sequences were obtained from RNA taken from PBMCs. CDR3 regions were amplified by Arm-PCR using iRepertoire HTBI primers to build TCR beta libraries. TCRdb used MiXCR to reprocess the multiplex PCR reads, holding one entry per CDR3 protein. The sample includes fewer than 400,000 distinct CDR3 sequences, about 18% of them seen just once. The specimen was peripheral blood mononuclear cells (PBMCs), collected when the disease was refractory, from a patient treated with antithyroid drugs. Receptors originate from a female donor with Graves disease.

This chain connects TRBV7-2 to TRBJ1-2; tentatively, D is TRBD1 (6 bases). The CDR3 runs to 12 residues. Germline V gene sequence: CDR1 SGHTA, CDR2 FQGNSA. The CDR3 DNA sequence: TGTGCGAGGGGGTCCCCCTTATATGGCTACACCTTC. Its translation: CARGSPLYGYTF.

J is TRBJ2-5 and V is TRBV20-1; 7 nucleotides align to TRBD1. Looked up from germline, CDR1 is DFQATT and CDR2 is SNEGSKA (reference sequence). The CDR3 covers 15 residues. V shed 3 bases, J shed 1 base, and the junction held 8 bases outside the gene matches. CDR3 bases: TGCAGTGCTAGGGACCGGGACAGTGGCCAAGAGACCCAGTACTTC. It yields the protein CSARDRDSGQETQYF.

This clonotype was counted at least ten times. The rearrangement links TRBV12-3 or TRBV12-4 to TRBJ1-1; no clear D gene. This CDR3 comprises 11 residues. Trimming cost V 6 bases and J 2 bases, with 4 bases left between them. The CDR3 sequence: CASSFNTEAFF. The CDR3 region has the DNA TGTGCCAGCAGCTTTAACACTGAAGCTTTCTTT.

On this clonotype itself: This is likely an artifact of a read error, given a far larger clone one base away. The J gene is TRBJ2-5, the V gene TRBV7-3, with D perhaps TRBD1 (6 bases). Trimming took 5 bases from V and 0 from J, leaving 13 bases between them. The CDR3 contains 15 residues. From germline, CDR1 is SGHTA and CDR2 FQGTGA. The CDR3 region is CASSPQGINQETQYF. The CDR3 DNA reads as TGTGCCAGCAGCCCACAGGGTATCAACCAAGAGACCCAGTACTTC.

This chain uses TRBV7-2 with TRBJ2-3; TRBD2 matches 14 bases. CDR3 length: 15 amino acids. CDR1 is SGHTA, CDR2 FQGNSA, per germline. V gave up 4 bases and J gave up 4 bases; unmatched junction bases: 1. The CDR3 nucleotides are TGTGCCAGCAGCTCGACTAGCGGGGGGGCAGATACGCAGTATTTT. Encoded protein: CASSSTSGGADTQYF.

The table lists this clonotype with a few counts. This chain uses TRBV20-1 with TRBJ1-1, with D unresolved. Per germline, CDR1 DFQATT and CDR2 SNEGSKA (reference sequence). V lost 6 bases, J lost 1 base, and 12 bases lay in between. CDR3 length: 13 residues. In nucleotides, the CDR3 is TGCAGTGCCCTAGGCTGGGAGAACACTGAAGCTTTCTTT. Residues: CSALGWENTEAFF.

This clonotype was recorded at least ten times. The DNA of the CDR3 is TGTGCCAGTACCACTACCCCGGGCAGGGGGCTTTCTAACTATGGCTACACCTTC. This translates into CASTTTPGRGLSNYGYTF. V is TRBV19 and J is TRBJ1-2; 8 nucleotides align to TRBD1. From germline, CDR1 is LNHDA and CDR2 SQIVND (reference sequence). There are 18 residues in the CDR3. V trimming: 7 bases; J trimming: 0 bases; junction bases outside the gene matches: 16.

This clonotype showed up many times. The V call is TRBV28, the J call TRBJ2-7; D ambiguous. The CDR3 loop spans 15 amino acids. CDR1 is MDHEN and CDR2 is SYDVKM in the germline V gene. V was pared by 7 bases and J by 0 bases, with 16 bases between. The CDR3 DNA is TGTGCCAGCAACCCCCTCGAAAAGTACTCCTACGAGCAGTACTTC. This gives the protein CASNPLEKYSYEQYF.

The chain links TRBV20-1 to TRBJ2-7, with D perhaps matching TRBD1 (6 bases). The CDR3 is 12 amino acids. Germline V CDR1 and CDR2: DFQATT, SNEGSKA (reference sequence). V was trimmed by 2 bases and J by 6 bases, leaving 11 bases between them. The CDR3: CSARSTGGEQYF. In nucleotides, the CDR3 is TGCAGTGCTAGATCGACAGGCGGCGAGCAGTACTTC.

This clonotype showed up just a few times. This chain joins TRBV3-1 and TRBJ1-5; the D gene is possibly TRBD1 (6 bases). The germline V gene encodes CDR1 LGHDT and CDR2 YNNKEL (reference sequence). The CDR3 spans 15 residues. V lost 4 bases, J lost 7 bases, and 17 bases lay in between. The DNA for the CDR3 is TGTGCCAGCAGCCCTTCGGGAGGGGGAAGGCAGCCCCAGCATTTT. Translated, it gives CASSPSGGGRQPQHF.

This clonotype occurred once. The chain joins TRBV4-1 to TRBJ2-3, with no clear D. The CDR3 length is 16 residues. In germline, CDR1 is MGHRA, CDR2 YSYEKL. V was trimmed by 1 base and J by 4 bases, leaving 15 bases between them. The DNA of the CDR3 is TGCGCCAGCAGCCAAGGTACAAGGACCTTCTCAGATACGCAGTATTTT. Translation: CASSQGTRTFSDTQYF.

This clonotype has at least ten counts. CDR3 in DNA: TGTGCCTGGAGTGACAGGGGGCAGAGTGGCTACACCTTC. Translation: CAWSDRGQSGYTF. J is TRBJ1-2 and V is TRBV30; 9 bases fit TRBD1. V was clipped by 1 base and J by 7 bases; unmatched bases: 4. Per germline, CDR1 GTSNPN and CDR2 SVGIG (reference sequence). The CDR3 contains 13 residues.

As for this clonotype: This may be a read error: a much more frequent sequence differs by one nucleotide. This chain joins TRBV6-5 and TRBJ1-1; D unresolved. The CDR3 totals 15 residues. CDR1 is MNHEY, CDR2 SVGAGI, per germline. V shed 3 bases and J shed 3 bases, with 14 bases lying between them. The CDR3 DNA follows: TGTGCCAGCAGTTATTGGAGGAGTAGAGACACTGAAGCTTTCTTT. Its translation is CASSYWRSRDTEAFF.

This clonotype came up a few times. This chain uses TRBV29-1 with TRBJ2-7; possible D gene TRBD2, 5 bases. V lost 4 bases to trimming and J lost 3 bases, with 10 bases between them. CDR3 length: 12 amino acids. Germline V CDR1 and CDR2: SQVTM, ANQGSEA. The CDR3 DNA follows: TGCAGCGTTGTGGCCGGGATCTACGAGCAGTACTTC. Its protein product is CSVVAGIYEQYF.

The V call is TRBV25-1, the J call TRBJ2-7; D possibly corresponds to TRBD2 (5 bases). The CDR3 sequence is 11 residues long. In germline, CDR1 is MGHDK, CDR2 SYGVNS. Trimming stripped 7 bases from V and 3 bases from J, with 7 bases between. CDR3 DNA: TGTGCCAGCAATGGACTCTACGAGCAGTACTTC. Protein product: CASNGLYEQYF.

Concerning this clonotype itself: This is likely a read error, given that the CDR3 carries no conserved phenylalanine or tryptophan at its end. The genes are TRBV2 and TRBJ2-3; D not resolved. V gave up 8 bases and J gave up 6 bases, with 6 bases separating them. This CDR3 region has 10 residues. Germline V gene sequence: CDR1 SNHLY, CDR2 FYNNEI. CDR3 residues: CASLLDTQYL. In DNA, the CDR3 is TGTGCCAGCCTGTTGGATACGCAGTATCTT.

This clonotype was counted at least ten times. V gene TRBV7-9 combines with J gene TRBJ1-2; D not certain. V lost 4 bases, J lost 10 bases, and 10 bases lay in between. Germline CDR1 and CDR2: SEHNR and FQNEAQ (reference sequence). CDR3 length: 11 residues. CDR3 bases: TGTGCCAGCAGCTATGAGCCGGTCTACACCTTC. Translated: CASSYEPVYTF.

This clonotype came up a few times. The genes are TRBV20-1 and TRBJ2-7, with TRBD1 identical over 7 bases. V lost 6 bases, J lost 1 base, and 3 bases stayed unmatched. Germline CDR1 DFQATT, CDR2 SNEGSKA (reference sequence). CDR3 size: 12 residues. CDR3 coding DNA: TGCAGTGCGCTACAGGGGTCCTACGAGCAGTACTTC. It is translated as CSALQGSYEQYF.

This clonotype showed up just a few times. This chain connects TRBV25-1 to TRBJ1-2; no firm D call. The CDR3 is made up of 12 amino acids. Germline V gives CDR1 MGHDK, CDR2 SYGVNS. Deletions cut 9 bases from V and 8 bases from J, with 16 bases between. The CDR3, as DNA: TGTGCCAGTCGCCAAGGGCGTTACGGCTACACCTTC. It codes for CASRQGRYGYTF.

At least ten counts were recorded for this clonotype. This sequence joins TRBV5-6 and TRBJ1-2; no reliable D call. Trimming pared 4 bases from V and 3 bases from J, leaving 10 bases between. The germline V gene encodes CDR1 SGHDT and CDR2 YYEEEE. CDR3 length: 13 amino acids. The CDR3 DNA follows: TGTGCCAGCAGCGTAACCGGGGACTATGGCTACACCTTC. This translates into CASSVTGDYGYTF.